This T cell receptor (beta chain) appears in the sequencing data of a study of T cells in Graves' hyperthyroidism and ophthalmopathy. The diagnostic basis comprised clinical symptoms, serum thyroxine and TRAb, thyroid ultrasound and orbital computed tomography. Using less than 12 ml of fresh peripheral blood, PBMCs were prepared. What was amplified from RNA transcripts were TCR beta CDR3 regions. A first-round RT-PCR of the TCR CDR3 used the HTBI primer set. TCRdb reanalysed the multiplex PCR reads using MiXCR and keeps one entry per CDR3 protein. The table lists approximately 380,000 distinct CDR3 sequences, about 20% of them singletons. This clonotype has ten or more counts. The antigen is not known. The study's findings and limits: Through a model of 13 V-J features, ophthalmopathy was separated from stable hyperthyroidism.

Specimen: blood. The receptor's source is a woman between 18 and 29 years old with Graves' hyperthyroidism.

The CDR3 loop is CASSSTTYEQYF. For the CDR3, the DNA is TGTGCCAGCAGCTCAACAACCTACGAGCAGTACTTC. This rearrangement joins TRBV13 to TRBJ2-7; no clear D gene. The CDR3 contains 12 residues. Germline values: CDR1 PRHDT, CDR2 FYEKMQ (reference sequence). V gave up 4 bases and J gave up 2 bases, with 6 bases separating them.